The 20 T cell receptor beta chains listed next were all sequenced from one sample in a study of T cell responses to AZD1222 COVID-19 vaccine. Some clones are missing from TCRdb's copy, which holds only in-frame ones; the method was immunoSEQ multiplex PCR. The sample consists of around 45,000 clones, around 91% of them appearing once. The sample here was peripheral blood, taken 28 days after the second AZD1222 dose. The origin of the receptors is an adult who received the AZD1222 COVID-19 vaccine.

DNA of the CDR3: TGCGCCAGCAGCTCGGGGGCGGGCAGCTCCTACAATGAGCAGTTCTTC. Protein: CASSSGAGSSYNEQFF. This rearrangement joins TRBV5-1 to TRBJ2-1; D tentatively reads TRBD1 or TRBD2 (6 bases each). Germline loops: CDR1 SGHRS, CDR2 YFSETQ. This CDR3 is 16 amino acids long. V lost 3 bases and J lost 0, with 13 bases in between.

The gene calls are TRBV30 and TRBJ1-5; D gene unclear. Germline V gene sequence: CDR1 GTSNPN, CDR2 SVGIG (reference sequence). The CDR3 runs to 14 residues. V was pared by 1 base and J by 0 bases, with 7 bases between. CDR3 sequence reads: CAWSGLYSNQPQHF. The CDR3 coding sequence is TGTGCCTGGAGTGGATTATATAGCAATCAGCCCCAGCATTTT.

This clone was picked up one time. The chain uses TRBV19 and TRBJ1-4; tentatively, D is TRBD1 (6 bases). Germline V gives CDR1 LNHDA, CDR2 SQIVND (reference sequence). Trimming removed 6 bases at V and 4 bases at J, with 15 bases between. The CDR3 consists of 15 residues. The CDR3 DNA follows: TGTGCCAGTAGACAACGACAGGCTAGTAATGAAAAACTGTTTTTT. Translation gives CASRQRQASNEKLFF. The complete variable domain, with remaining parts taken from reference TRBV19 and TRBJ1-4, reads DGGITQSPKYLFRKEGQNVTLSCEQNLNHDAMYWYRQDPGQGLRLIYYSQIVNDFQKGDIAEGYSVSREKKESFPLTVTSAQKNPTAFYLCASRQRQASNEKLFFGSGTQLSVL.

The chain joins TRBV5-1 to TRBJ1-2, with 12 bases identical to TRBD1. Germline V gene lookup returns CDR1 SGHRS and CDR2 YFSETQ. The CDR3 extends over 15 amino acids. The V and J ends lost 0 bases and 8 bases, in that order; junction bases with no gene match: 5. CDR3 residues: CASSLEGQGANGYTF. DNA of the CDR3: TGCGCCAGCAGCTTGGAGGGACAGGGGGCGAACGGCTACACCTTC.

The rearrangement joins TRBV7-7 to TRBJ2-2; 12 bases agree with TRBD2. The V gene end was trimmed by 5 bases and the J gene end by 3 bases; junction bases not matched to a gene: 4. The CDR3 has 16 residues. The germline gives CDR1 SSHAT, CDR2 FNYEAQ (reference sequence). In DNA form, the CDR3 reads TGTGCCAGCAGCATAACTAGCGGGGGGCACACCGGGGAGCTGTTTTTT. As protein: CASSITSGGHTGELFF.

The chain employs TRBV5-1 and TRBJ2-2; D uncertain. Between the trimmed V and J ends, which lost 1 base and 1 base, there was a span of 8 bases. The V gene's germline CDR1 is SGHRS and CDR2 YFSETQ. The CDR3 contains 15 residues. CDR3 nucleotide sequence: TGCGCCAGCAGCTTGCGAATCGAGAACACCGGGGAGCTGTTTTTT. Encoded protein: CASSLRIENTGELFF.

The chain combines TRBV7-2 with TRBJ1-2, with 10 bases identical to TRBD1. This CDR3 spans 13 amino acids. Germline assignment: CDR1 SGHTA and CDR2 FQGNSA. V dropped 8 bases and J dropped 6; count of bases not matched to a gene: 6. The CDR3 bases are TGTGCCAGCGGGACAGGGGCTTTCGATGGCTACACCTTC. It specifies CASGTGAFDGYTF.

The J gene is TRBJ1-1, the V gene TRBV4-3; 10 positions match TRBD1. Germline V gene lookup returns CDR1 LGHNA and CDR2 YSLEER. The CDR3 extends over 15 amino acids. After removal of 1 base from V and 5 bases from J, the junction contained 4 bases not matched to a gene. The CDR3 coding sequence is TGCGCCAGCAGCCAAGGGGGGACAGGGGTTACTGAAGCTTTCTTT. Amino acid sequence: CASSQGGTGVTEAFF.

The rearrangement uses TRBV30 and TRBJ1-6; D not certain. V lost 1 base and J lost 6, with 4 bases in between. The CDR3 totals 12 residues. Germline V gene lookup returns CDR1 GTSNPN and CDR2 SVGIG (reference sequence). The CDR3 DNA reads TGTGCCTGGAGTGCCGGTAATTCACCCCTCCACTTT. It codes for CAWSAGNSPLHF.

The chain couples TRBV19 to TRBJ1-5; D is unclear. The germline gives CDR1 LNHDA, CDR2 SQIVND (reference sequence). V was clipped by 3 bases and J by 7 bases, with 13 bases between them. The CDR3 runs to 14 residues. The CDR3 DNA sequence: TGTGCCAGTAGTATTAAGGGAAGGAACCAGCCCCAGCATTTT. Protein sequence: CASSIKGRNQPQHF.

The V call is TRBV10-3, the J call TRBJ2-7, with D perhaps TRBD1 (5 bases). Looked up from germline, CDR1 is ENHRY and CDR2 is SYGVKD. V lost 0 bases, J lost 0 bases, and 6 bases lay in between. The CDR3 consists of 14 residues. CDR3 region: CAISESRGSYEQYF. CDR3 DNA sequence: TGTGCCATCAGTGAGTCTAGGGGCTCCTACGAGCAGTACTTC.

This clone was recorded only once. The chain employs TRBV6-2 or TRBV6-3 and TRBJ2-7; TRBD1 matches at 11 bases. Losses at the gene ends were 2 bases for V and 0 bases for J; bases not matched to a gene: 3. The CDR3 has 16 amino acids. Germline V gene sequence: CDR1 MNHEY, CDR2 SVGEGT. The CDR3 bases are TGTGCCAGCAGTTACCCGGACAGGGGGCTCTCCTACGAGCAGTACTTC. Translated: CASSYPDRGLSYEQYF.

The CDR3 sequence: CASRQQGADYGYTF. CDR3 in DNA: TGTGCCAGCAGGCAGCAGGGGGCTGACTATGGCTACACCTTC. The chain uses TRBV6-5 and TRBJ1-2, with 8 bases fitting TRBD1. The CDR3 is 14 amino acids. CDR1 and CDR2 from the germline V gene are MNHEY and SVGAGI. Trimming at V came to 6 bases and at J to 3 bases, leaving 6 bases not matched to a gene.

The gene calls are TRBV5-1 and TRBJ1-3, with D hard to call. The V gene's germline CDR1 is SGHRS and CDR2 YFSETQ. This CDR3 has 16 amino acids. Trimming took off 1 base at V and 0 bases at J, with 11 bases between the two ends. CDR3 bases: TGCGCCAGCAGCTTGTATTCTCAGAGCTCTGGAAACACCATATATTTT. Its translation is CASSLYSQSSGNTIYF. The entire variable domain, with the rest obtained from reference TRBV5-1 and TRBJ1-3, is as follows: KAGVTQTPRYLIKTRGQQVTLSCSPISGHRSVSWYQQTPGQGLQFLFEYFSETQRNKGNFPGRFSGRQFSNSRSEMNVSTLELGDSALYLCASSLYSQSSGNTIYFGEGSWLTVV.

V usage is TRBV4-1 and J usage is TRBJ1-4, with D uncertain. The germline V gene has CDR1 MGHRA and CDR2 YSYEKL. The CDR3 is 20 amino acids. V was clipped by 0 bases and J by 2 bases, with 22 bases between them. CDR3 region: CASSQDGLGLRSVTNEKLFF. In nucleotides, the CDR3 is TGCGCCAGCAGCCAAGATGGTTTGGGATTGCGGTCAGTTACTAATGAAAAACTGTTTTTT.

The V call is TRBV2, the J call TRBJ2-7; D may be TRBD1 or TRBD2 (5 bases each). Germline V gene sequence: CDR1 SNHLY, CDR2 FYNNEI. The CDR3 totals 17 residues. Trimming cost V 8 bases and J 1 base, with 24 bases left between them. CDR3 protein: CASCISQGGLVSYEQYF. In DNA form, the CDR3 reads TGTGCCAGCTGTATTAGCCAGGGCGGACTTGTGTCCTACGAGCAGTACTTC.

This chain links TRBV5-6 with TRBJ1-5; 12 bases agree with TRBD1. The CDR3 has 17 residues. V was pared by 2 bases and J by 6 bases, with 9 bases of the junction left unmatched. The germline V gene encodes CDR1 SGHDT and CDR2 YYEEEE. The chain's CDR3 is CASSFGMGTGGRQPQHF. DNA for the CDR3: TGTGCCAGCAGCTTCGGGATGGGGACAGGGGGCCGTCAGCCCCAGCATTTT.

The chain recombines TRBV6-5 with TRBJ1-2; 7 nucleotides match TRBD1. The germline CDR1 and CDR2 sequences are MNHEY and SVGAGI. This CDR3 comprises 13 residues. The J segment lost 7 bases and the V segment lost 4 bases, leaving 6 bases of the junction unmatched. DNA for the CDR3: TGTGCCAGCAGTTGGGCAGGGGGACTTGGCTACACCTTC. It encodes CASSWAGGLGYTF.

The chain has TRBV6-5 and TRBJ1-1; D is ambiguous. This CDR3 contains 14 residues. Trimming shortened V by 8 bases and J by 1 base, and 14 bases separated the two germline ends. The germline V gene encodes CDR1 MNHEY and CDR2 SVGAGI. The DNA for the CDR3 is TGTGCCAGCGGCAACCGAGGACGGAACACTGAAGCTTTCTTT. Translation: CASGNRGRNTEAFF.

The rearrangement joins TRBV10-3 to TRBJ1-5, with D unresolved. Germline values: CDR1 ENHRY, CDR2 SYGVKD. CDR3 length: 13 amino acids. V was shortened by 6 bases and J by 1 base, with 7 bases between the two germline ends. In DNA form, the CDR3 reads TGTGCCATCAGAGACGAAAGCAATCAGCCCCAGCATTTT. Its translation: CAIRDESNQPQHF.